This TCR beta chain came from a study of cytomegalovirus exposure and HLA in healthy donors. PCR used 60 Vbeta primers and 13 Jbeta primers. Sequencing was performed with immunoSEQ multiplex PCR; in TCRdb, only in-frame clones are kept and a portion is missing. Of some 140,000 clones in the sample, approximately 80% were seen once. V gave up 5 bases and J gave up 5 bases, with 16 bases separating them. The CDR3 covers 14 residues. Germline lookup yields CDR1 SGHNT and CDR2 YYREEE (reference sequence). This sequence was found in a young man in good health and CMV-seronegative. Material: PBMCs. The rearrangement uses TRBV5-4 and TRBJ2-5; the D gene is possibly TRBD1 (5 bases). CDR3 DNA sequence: TGTGCCAGCAGTAAGGCAGGGTTTGGTGAGACCCAGTACTTC. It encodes CASSKAGFGETQYF. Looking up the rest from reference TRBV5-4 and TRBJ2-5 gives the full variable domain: ETGVTQSPTHLIKTRGQQVTLRCSSQSGHNTVSWYQQALGQGPQFIFQYYREEENGRGNFPPRFSGLQFPNYSSELNVNALELDDSALYLCASSKAGFGETQYFGPGTRLLVL.